Shown below are 18 T cell receptor beta chains from a single sample sequenced in a study of blood T cell repertoires in COVID-19. Assay used: immunoSEQ multiplex PCR; TCRdb lists only in-frame clones, some missing. The sample has approximately 250,000 clones, roughly 88% seen once. The sample taken for sequencing was PBMCs or T cells enriched from blood (not recorded which). The receptors here all came from a woman in her 40s who had been exposed to COVID-19.

J is TRBJ2-2 and V is TRBV9; D call uncertain. The V end was cut by 0 bases, the J end by 5 bases, with 5 bases between. Looked up from germline, CDR1 is SGDLS and CDR2 is YYNGEE. The CDR3 has 13 amino acids. The CDR3 region has the DNA TGTGCCAGCAGCGTAGATCTGACCGGGGAGCTGTTTTTT. This gives the protein CASSVDLTGELFF.

The chain joins TRBV6-5 to TRBJ2-3; 7 positions match TRBD1. The germline gives CDR1 MNHEY, CDR2 SVGAGI. The trim removed 4 bases at V and 3 bases at J, leaving 7 bases unmatched. The CDR3 is 15 amino acids. CDR3 sequence reads: CASSSTRDSTDTQYF. The CDR3 coding sequence is TGTGCCAGCAGTTCTACCCGGGACAGTACAGATACGCAGTATTTT.

This clone has only a few counts. The genes are TRBV3-1 (or the pseudogene TRBV3-2) and TRBJ2-2, with 7 bases aligning to TRBD1. The germline CDR1 and CDR2 sequences are LGHDT and YNNKEL (reference sequence). V gave up 4 bases and J gave up 7 bases; unmatched junction bases: 6. The CDR3 runs 14 residues. In DNA form, the CDR3 reads TGTGCCAGCAGCCGACAGGGTAGCAGCGGGGAGCTGTTTTTT. Its protein is CASSRQGSSGELFF.

The V call is TRBV28, the J call TRBJ1-2; 9 nucleotides match TRBD1. This CDR3 has 12 amino acids. V trimming: 5 bases; J trimming: 7 bases; junction bases outside the gene matches: 2. CDR1 MDHEN and CDR2 SYDVKM come from the germline V gene. The CDR3 protein is CASSQDRGGYTF. In nucleotides, the CDR3 is TGTGCCAGCAGTCAGGACAGGGGTGGCTACACCTTC.

The chain joins TRBV21-1 to TRBJ2-7; TRBD2 is taken as the D call from the table, unchecked against the DNA. TRBV21-1 is given as a pseudogene. This CDR3 has 15 amino acids. In nucleotides, the CDR3 is TGTGCCAGCAGCAAAGTGCGGGTGGGCATATACGAGCAGTACGTC. This gives the protein CASSKVRVGIYEQYV.

The rearrangement links TRBV27 to TRBJ1-5; 11 nucleotides agree with TRBD1. Germline V gene lookup returns CDR1 MNHEY and CDR2 SMNVEV (reference sequence). There are 14 residues in the CDR3. The V and J ends lost 4 bases and 7 bases, in that order; junction bases with no gene match: 3. CDR3 in amino acids: CASSSGTGGQPQHF. The CDR3 nucleotides are TGTGCCAGCAGTTCCGGGACAGGGGGGCAGCCCCAGCATTTT.

V is TRBV3-1 (or the pseudogene TRBV3-2) and J is TRBJ1-2; D remains ambiguous. V lost 1 base to trimming and J lost 2 bases, with 17 bases between them. In germline, CDR1 is LGHDT, CDR2 YNNKEL (reference sequence). The CDR3 contains 17 residues. This chain's CDR3 is CASSQVLSGPWNYGYTF. CDR3 in DNA: TGTGCCAGCAGCCAAGTCTTATCTGGGCCGTGGAACTATGGCTACACCTTC.

This chain links TRBV4-3 with TRBJ2-5; 14 nucleotides agree with TRBD2. The CDR3 extends over 19 amino acids. The J segment lost 1 base and the V segment lost 4 bases, leaving 11 bases of the junction unmatched. CDR1 LGHNA and CDR2 YSLEER come from the germline V gene. CDR3 DNA sequence: TGCGCCAGCAGCCCGACTAGCGGGGGGGCTGGTCCCTCCCAAGAGACCCAGTACTTC. This encodes CASSPTSGGAGPSQETQYF.

The chain recombines TRBV9 with TRBJ1-3, with 9 bases matching TRBD1. The germline CDR1 and CDR2 sequences are SGDLS and YYNGEE. J gave up 4 bases and V 3 bases, and 5 bases lay outside the gene matches. The CDR3 runs 15 residues. CDR3 amino acids: CASSAAGTGGNTIYF. The CDR3 DNA reads TGTGCCAGCAGCGCCGCCGGGACAGGGGGAAACACCATATATTTT.

This chain uses TRBV12-3 or TRBV12-4 with TRBJ2-2, with D unclear. The CDR3 contains 13 residues. Trimming removed 6 bases from V and 7 bases from J, with 12 bases in between. The CDR3 coding sequence is TGTGCCAGCAGAGAAAGAGAGATCGGGGAGCTGTTTTTT. Translation gives CASREREIGELFF.

The rearrangement joins TRBV3-1 (or the pseudogene TRBV3-2) to TRBJ1-2; tentatively, D is TRBD1 (6 bases). CDR1 and CDR2 (germline): LGHDT, YNNKEL (reference sequence). V shed 1 base and J shed 2 bases, with 11 bases lying between them. The CDR3 has 15 residues. The CDR3 sequence: CASSQGWTANYGYTF. The CDR3 DNA sequence: TGTGCCAGCAGCCAAGGATGGACAGCAAACTATGGCTACACCTTC.

The V gene is TRBV28, the J gene TRBJ1-2; D remains ambiguous. Trimming removed 2 bases at V and 8 bases at J, with 6 bases between. Germline values: CDR1 MDHEN, CDR2 SYDVKM. This CDR3 has 11 amino acids. The chain's CDR3 is CASSLSWGYTF. CDR3 sequence (DNA): TGTGCCAGCAGTTTAAGCTGGGGCTACACCTTC.

The J gene is TRBJ1-5, the V gene TRBV30, with D possibly TRBD1 on 6 matching bases. Germline assignment: CDR1 GTSNPN and CDR2 SVGIG (reference sequence). With 1 base removed from V and 0 bases from J, the gap between germline ends came to 10 bases. The CDR3 length is 15 residues. The CDR3 DNA follows: TGTGCCTGGAGTGGGGGGCTGAATAGCAATCAGCCCCAGCATTTT. Protein: CAWSGGLNSNQPQHF.

J is TRBJ1-2 and V is TRBV19; D is ambiguous. V was cut by 6 bases and J by 1 base, with 9 bases left in between. Germline V gene data show CDR1 as LNHDA and CDR2 as SQIVND (reference sequence). The CDR3 covers 13 residues. CDR3 loop: CASRDFYNYGYTF. CDR3 coding DNA: TGTGCCAGTAGAGACTTCTATAACTATGGCTACACCTTC.

The V call is TRBV29-1, the J call TRBJ1-5; no firm D call. Germline values: CDR1 SQVTM, CDR2 ANQGSEA. The CDR3 is 12 amino acids. Trimming pared 7 bases from V and 3 bases from J, leaving 10 bases between. The CDR3 region is CSDDTFNQPQHF. In DNA, the CDR3 is TGCAGCGACGACACCTTCAATCAGCCCCAGCATTTT.

This sequence joins TRBV5-1 and TRBJ1-4; 10 bases fit TRBD1. The CDR3 has 19 amino acids. Germline V gene sequence: CDR1 SGHRS, CDR2 YFSETQ. The ends lost 2 bases at V and 2 bases at J; junction bases unmatched: 12. The CDR3 nucleotides read TGCGCCAGCAGCTTAGCGGGACAGGGGAACGTTCGCACTAATGAAAAACTGTTTTTT. Residues: CASSLAGQGNVRTNEKLFF.

The CDR3 coding sequence is TGTGCCAGCAGCTTCAGGGGAGGGAACGAAAAACTGTTTTTT. It is translated as CASSFRGGNEKLFF. The chain joins TRBV11-2 to TRBJ1-4; D perhaps matches TRBD1 (6 bases). The CDR3 contains 14 residues. The ends were cut back, 3 bases at V and 8 bases at J, with 13 bases in the middle. Germline V lookup: CDR1 SGHAT, CDR2 FQNNGV.

The V gene is TRBV7-2, the J gene TRBJ2-2; 7 positions match TRBD1. The V gene's germline CDR1 is SGHTA and CDR2 FQGNSA. The V and J ends lost 7 bases and 5 bases, in that order; junction bases with no gene match: 7. The CDR3 contains 14 residues. The DNA of the CDR3 is TGTGCCAGCAACAGGGGTCTGGGGACCGGGGAGCTGTTTTTT. It codes for CASNRGLGTGELFF.